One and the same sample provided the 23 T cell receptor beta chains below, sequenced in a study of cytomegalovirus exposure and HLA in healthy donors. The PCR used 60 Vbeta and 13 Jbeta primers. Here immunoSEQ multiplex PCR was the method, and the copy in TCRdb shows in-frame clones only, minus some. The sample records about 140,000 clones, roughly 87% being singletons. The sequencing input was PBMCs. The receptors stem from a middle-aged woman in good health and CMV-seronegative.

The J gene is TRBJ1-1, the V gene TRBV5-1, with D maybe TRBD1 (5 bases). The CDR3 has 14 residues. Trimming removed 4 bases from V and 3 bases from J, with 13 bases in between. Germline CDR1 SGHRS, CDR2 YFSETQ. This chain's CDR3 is CASSLMGGDTEAFF. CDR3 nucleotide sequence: TGCGCCAGCAGCCTAATGGGAGGGGACACTGAAGCTTTCTTT.

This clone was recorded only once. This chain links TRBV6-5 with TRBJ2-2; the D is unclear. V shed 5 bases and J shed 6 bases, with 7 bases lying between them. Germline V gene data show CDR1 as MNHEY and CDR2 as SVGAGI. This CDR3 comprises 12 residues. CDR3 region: CASSKSPGELFF. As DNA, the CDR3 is TGTGCCAGCAGTAAGAGCCCCGGGGAGCTGTTTTTT.

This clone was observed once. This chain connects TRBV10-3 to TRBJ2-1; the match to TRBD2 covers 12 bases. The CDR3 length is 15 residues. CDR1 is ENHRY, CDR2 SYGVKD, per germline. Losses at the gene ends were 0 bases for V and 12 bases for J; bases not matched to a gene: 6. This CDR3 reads CAISESAGLAGWQFF. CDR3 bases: TGTGCCATCAGTGAGTCCGCGGGACTAGCGGGCTGGCAGTTCTTC.

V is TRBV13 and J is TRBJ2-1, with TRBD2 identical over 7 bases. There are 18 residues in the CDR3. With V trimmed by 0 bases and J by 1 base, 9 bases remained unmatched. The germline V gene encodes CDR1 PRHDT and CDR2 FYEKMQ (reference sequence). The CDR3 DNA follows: TGTGCCAGCAGCTTAGGCCTGACAGCGGGAATATCCTACAATGAGCAGTTCTTC. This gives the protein CASSLGLTAGISYNEQFF.

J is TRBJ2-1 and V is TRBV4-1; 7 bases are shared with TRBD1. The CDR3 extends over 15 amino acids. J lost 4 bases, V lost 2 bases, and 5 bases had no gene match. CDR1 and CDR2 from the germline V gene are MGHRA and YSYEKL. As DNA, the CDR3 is TGCGCCAGCAGCCAACGAGGGGGCCTATACAATGAGCAGTTCTTC. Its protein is CASSQRGGLYNEQFF.

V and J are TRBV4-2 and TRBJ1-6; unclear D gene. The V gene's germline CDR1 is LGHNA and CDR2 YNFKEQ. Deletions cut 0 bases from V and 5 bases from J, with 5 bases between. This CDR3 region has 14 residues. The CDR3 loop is CASSQDRNNSPLHF. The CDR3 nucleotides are TGTGCCAGCAGCCAAGACAGAAATAATTCACCCCTCCACTTT.

CDR3 nucleotide sequence: TGTGCCAGCAGTGACTCGGGGGGGACGCAACAGTCTCCCCCAGTCGGACGGGGAGAGACCCAGTACTTC. Its protein product is CASSDSGGTQQSPPVGRGETQYF. The rearrangement uses TRBV6-4 and TRBJ2-5; 7 bases match TRBD2. Unmatched junction bases numbered 29, after V lost 0 bases and J lost 4 bases. This CDR3 contains 23 residues. The germline V gene has CDR1 MRHNA and CDR2 SNTAGT.

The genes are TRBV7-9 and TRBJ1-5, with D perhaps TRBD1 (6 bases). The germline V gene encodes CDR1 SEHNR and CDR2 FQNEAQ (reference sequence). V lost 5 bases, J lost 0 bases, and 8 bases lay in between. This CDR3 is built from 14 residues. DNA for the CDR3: TGTGCCAGCAGCGGGGACACTAGCAATCAGCCCCAGCATTTT. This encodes CASSGDTSNQPQHF.

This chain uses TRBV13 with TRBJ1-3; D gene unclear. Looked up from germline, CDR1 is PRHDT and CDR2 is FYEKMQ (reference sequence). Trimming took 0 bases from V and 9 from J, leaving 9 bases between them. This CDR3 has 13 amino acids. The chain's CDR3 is CASSLGRRSTIYF. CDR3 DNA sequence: TGTGCCAGCAGCTTAGGACGCCGGAGCACCATATATTTT.

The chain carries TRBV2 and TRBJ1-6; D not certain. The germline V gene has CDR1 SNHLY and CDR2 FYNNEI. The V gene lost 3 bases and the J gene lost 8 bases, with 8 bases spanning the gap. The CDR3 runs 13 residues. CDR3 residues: CASSDMSDSPLHF. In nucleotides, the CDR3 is TGTGCCAGCAGTGATATGTCCGATTCACCCCTCCACTTT. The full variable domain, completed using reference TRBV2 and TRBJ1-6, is EPEVTQTPSHQVTQMGQEVILRCVPISNHLYFYWYRQILGQKVEFLVSFYNNEISEKSEIFDDQFSVERPDGSNFTLKIRSTKLEDSAMYFCASSDMSDSPLHFGNGTRLTVT.

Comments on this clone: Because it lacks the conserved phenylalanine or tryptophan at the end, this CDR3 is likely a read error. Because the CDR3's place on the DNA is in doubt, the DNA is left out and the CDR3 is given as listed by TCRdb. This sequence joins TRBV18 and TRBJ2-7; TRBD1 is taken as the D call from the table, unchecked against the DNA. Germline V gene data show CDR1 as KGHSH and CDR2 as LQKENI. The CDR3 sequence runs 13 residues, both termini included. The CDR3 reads CASSFQGAPTPIY.

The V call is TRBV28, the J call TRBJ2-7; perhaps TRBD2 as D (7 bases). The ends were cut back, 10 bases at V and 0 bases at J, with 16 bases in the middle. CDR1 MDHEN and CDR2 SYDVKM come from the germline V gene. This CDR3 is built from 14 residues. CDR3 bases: TGTGCCACCTGGGGGCGGGGGAGCTCCTACGAGCAGTACTTC. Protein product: CATWGRGSSYEQYF.

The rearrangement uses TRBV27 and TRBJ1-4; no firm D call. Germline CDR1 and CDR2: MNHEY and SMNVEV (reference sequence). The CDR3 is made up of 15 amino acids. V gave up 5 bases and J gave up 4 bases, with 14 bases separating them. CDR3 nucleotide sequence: TGTGCCAGCAGTCGCGAACTCGCCGGTAATGAAAAACTGTTTTTT. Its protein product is CASSRELAGNEKLFF.

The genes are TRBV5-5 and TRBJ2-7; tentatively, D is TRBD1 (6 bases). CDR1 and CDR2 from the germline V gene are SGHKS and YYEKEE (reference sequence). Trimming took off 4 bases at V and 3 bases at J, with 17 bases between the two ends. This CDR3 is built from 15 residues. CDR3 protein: CASSHRTGSLYEQYF. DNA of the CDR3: TGTGCCAGCAGCCACAGAACAGGGTCGCTCTACGAGCAGTACTTC.

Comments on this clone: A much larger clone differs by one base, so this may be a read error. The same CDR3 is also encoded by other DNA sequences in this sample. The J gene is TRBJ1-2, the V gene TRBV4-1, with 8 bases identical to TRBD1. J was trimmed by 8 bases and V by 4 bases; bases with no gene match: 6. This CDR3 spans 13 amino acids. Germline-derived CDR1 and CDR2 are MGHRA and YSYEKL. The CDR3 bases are TGCGCCAGCAGCCTAAGGACAGGGAGCGGCTACACCTTC. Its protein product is CASSLRTGSGYTF.

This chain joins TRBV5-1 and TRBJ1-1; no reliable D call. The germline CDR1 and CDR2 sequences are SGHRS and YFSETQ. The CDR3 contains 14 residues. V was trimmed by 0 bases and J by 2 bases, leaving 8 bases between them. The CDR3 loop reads CASSLVPGNTEAFF. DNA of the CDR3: TGCGCCAGCAGCTTGGTGCCAGGAAACACTGAAGCTTTCTTT.

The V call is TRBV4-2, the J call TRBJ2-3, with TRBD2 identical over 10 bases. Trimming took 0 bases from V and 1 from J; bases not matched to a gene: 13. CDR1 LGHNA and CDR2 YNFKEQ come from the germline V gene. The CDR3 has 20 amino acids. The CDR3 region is CASSQDESSGRYWGTDTQYF. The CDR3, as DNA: TGTGCCAGCAGCCAAGATGAGTCTAGCGGGAGATATTGGGGCACAGATACGCAGTATTTT.

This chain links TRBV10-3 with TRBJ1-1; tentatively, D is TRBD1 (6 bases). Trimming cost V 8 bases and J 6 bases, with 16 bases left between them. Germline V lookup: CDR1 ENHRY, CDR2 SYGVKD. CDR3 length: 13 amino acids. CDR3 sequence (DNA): TGTGCCATCTCGACAGGATCAAGGCCTGAAGCTTTCTTT. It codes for CAISTGSRPEAFF.

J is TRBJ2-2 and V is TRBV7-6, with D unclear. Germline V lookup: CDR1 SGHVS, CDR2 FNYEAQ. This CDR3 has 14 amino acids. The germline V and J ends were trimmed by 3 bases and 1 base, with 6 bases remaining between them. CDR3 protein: CASSFGGNTGELFF. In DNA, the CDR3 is TGTGCCAGCAGCTTCGGCGGGAACACCGGGGAGCTGTTTTTT.

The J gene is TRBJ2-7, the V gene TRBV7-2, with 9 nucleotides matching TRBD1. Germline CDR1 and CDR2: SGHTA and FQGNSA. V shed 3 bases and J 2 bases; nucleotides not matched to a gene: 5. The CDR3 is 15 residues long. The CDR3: CASSFRDRDPYEQYF. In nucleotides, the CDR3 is TGTGCCAGCAGCTTCCGGGACAGGGACCCCTACGAGCAGTACTTC.

For the CDR3, the DNA is TGTGCCAGCAGCCCCAGCGGGGGGGAGACCCAGTACTTC. Translation: CASSPSGGETQYF. The chain couples TRBV7-9 to TRBJ2-5; 9 bases match TRBD2. CDR1 and CDR2 from the germline V gene are SEHNR and FQNEAQ (reference sequence). There are 13 residues in the CDR3. Trimming cost V 5 bases and J 5 bases; bases outside gene matches: 3.

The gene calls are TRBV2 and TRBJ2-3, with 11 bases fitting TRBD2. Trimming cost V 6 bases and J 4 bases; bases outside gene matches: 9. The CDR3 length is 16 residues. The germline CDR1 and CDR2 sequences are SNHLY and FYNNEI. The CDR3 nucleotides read TGTGCCAGCAGGGCCGGACTAGCGGGTGGGTCAGATACGCAGTATTTT. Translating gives CASRAGLAGGSDTQYF.

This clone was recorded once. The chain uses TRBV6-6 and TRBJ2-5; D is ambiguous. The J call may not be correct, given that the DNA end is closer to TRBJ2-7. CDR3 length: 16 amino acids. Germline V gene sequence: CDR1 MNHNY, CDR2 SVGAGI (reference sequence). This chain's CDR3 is CASSYGSGGESYEQYF. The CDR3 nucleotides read TGTGCCAGCAGTTACGGCTCCGGCGGAGAATCCTACGAGCAGTACTTC.